The sequence of this T cell receptor beta chain was determined in a study of T cell responses to AZD1222 COVID-19 vaccine. General study results and limits: Unmutated regions of variants are reportedly targeted by nearly half of spike-specific TCRs. Baseline antibody screening turned up just 6 or 7 seropositive AZD1222 recipients.

The assay was immunoSEQ multiplex PCR, and TCRdb's table has in-frame clones only and misses some. The data hold roughly 110,000 clones, with around nine tenths observed a single time. Comment on this clone: Antigen specificity is unknown.

The V gene's germline CDR1 is MNHEY and CDR2 SMNVEV (reference sequence). This CDR3 region has 15 residues. J gave up 4 bases and V 3 bases, and 8 bases lay outside the gene matches. This TCR derives from an adult who received the AZD1222 COVID-19 vaccine. The chain carries TRBV27 and TRBJ1-2, with 7 positions matching TRBD1. The sequenced sample was peripheral blood, obtained 28 days after the second AZD1222 dose. CDR3 DNA sequence: TGTGCCAGCAGTTTTGTAGGGGGCGCTTTCTATGGCTACACCTTC. Translated, it gives CASSFVGGAFYGYTF.